These 14 T cell receptor beta chains were sequenced from one sample in a study of cytomegalovirus exposure and HLA in healthy donors. It was with 60 Vbeta and 13 Jbeta primers that the PCR ran. Repertoires were generated with immunoSEQ multiplex PCR, while TCRdb's copy carries only in-frame clones and drops some. The data hold 60,000 to 75,000 clones, with roughly 67% observed a single time. The sample comprised PBMCs. All receptors come from a man between 50 and 59 years old in good health and CMV-seronegative.

This clone was detected only a few times. This chain connects TRBV2 to TRBJ1-2, with 7 bases identical to TRBD1. There are 18 residues in the CDR3. Per the germline V gene, CDR1 is SNHLY and CDR2 is FYNNEI. Losses at the gene ends were 6 bases for V and 0 bases for J; bases not matched to a gene: 16. CDR3 DNA sequence: TGTGCCAGCAGAGCACTCGACCTCCAGGGGGGAGCTAACTATGGCTACACCTTC. This encodes CASRALDLQGGANYGYTF.

The chain joins TRBV30 to TRBJ2-7; perhaps TRBD2 as D (5 bases). Germline assignment: CDR1 GTSNPN and CDR2 SVGIG (reference sequence). V lost 5 bases to trimming and J lost 3 bases, with 5 bases between them. The CDR3 covers 10 residues. CDR3 coding DNA: TGTGCCTGGGGAGGCTACGAGCAGTACTTC. Protein sequence: CAWGGYEQYF. The full variable domain, completed using reference TRBV30 and TRBJ2-7, is SQTIHQWPATLVQPVGSPLSLECTVEGTSNPNLYWYRQAAGRGLQLLFYSVGIGQISSEVPQNLSASRPQDRQFILSSKKLLLSDSGFYLCAWGGYEQYFGPGTRLTVT.

This chain connects TRBV10-3 to TRBJ2-5; possibly TRBD2 for D (7 bases). The CDR3 runs 18 residues. Trimming removed 4 bases at V and 3 bases at J, with 24 bases between. Germline assignment: CDR1 ENHRY and CDR2 SYGVKD. CDR3 region: CAISVGGAVEKSKETQYF. For the CDR3, the DNA is TGTGCCATCAGTGTGGGGGGGGCAGTGGAAAAGTCAAAAGAGACCCAGTACTTC.

This clone showed up just once. The CDR3 sequence is CASSLARTGSQETQYF. In DNA form, the CDR3 reads TGTGCCAGCAGCTTAGCCCGAACGGGTTCACAAGAGACCCAGTACTTC. The gene calls are TRBV11-1 and TRBJ2-5; D gene uncertain. This CDR3 contains 16 residues. The germline V gene has CDR1 SGHAT and CDR2 FQDESV (reference sequence). Trimming left V 0 bases short and J 2 bases short, with 13 bases between.

This chain links TRBV27 with TRBJ2-3; 10 bases fit TRBD1. CDR3 size: 14 residues. The germline V gene has CDR1 MNHEY and CDR2 SMNVEV (reference sequence). The J segment lost 7 bases and the V segment lost 5 bases, leaving 6 bases of the junction unmatched. The chain's CDR3 is CASSQGQGSNTQYF. In DNA, the CDR3 is TGTGCCAGCAGTCAGGGACAGGGGTCTAATACGCAGTATTTT.

This chain links TRBV2 with TRBJ2-5; D remains unclear. Judging by the DNA end, TRBJ2-7 fits better; the J call may be wrong. Germline values: CDR1 SNHLY, CDR2 FYNNEI. This CDR3 is built from 12 residues. CDR3 coding DNA: TGTGCCAGCAGTGAAAGGAACTACGAGCAGTACTTC. It encodes CASSERNYEQYF.

The chain links TRBV6-5 to TRBJ2-1; D gene uncertain. The CDR3 has 8 residues. The V gene lost 10 bases and the J gene lost 13 bases, with 8 bases spanning the gap. Germline V gene lookup returns CDR1 MNHEY and CDR2 SVGAGI. CDR3 coding DNA: TGTGCCACCCCAAGCCAGTTCTTC. Translated: CATPSQFF.

With respect to this clone: The same CDR3 can be traced to other DNA sequences in this sample. The V and J genes are TRBV5-6 and TRBJ1-6; the match to TRBD1 covers 7 bases. J gave up 9 bases and V 4 bases, and 19 bases lay outside the gene matches. This CDR3 region has 18 residues. Germline V gives CDR1 SGHDT, CDR2 YYEEEE. CDR3 protein: CASSLPIPQTGSSSPLHF. CDR3 DNA sequence: TGTGCCAGCAGCCTCCCCATTCCTCAGACAGGGAGTAGTTCACCCCTCCACTTT. Filled out from reference TRBV5-6 and TRBJ1-6, the complete variable domain reads DAGVTQSPTHLIKTRGQQVTLRCSPKSGHDTVSWYQQALGQGPQFIFQYYEEEERQRGNFPDRFSGHQFPNYSSELNVNALLLGDSALYLCASSLPIPQTGSSSPLHFGNGTRLTVT.

This chain uses TRBV25-1 with TRBJ1-2; D is ambiguous. The ends were cut back, 3 bases at V and 4 bases at J, with 6 bases in the middle. There are 12 residues in the CDR3. Germline V CDR1 and CDR2: MGHDK, SYGVNS. CDR3 residues: CASSDQVYGYTF. In nucleotides, the CDR3 is TGTGCCAGCAGTGACCAGGTCTATGGCTACACCTTC.

This chain uses TRBV6-4 with TRBJ2-1, with TRBD1 matching over 7 bases. This CDR3 region has 16 residues. In germline, CDR1 is MRHNA, CDR2 SNTAGT. Germline trimming cut 3 bases from V and 0 bases from J; bases unmatched to any gene: 5. CDR3 DNA sequence: TGTGCCAGCAGTGAGTCCAGGGGGAGCTCCTACAATGAGCAGTTCTTC. Translated: CASSESRGSSYNEQFF.

This chain links TRBV13 with TRBJ2-3, with 10 bases lining up with TRBD1. The CDR3 loop spans 18 amino acids. V lost 3 bases and J lost 4; bases outside the gene matches: 13. Germline V lookup: CDR1 PRHDT, CDR2 FYEKMQ (reference sequence). The CDR3 reads CASSFSDGGTGEADTQYF. CDR3 nucleotide sequence: TGTGCCAGCAGCTTCTCCGATGGGGGGACAGGGGAGGCAGATACGCAGTATTTT.

The J gene is TRBJ1-2, the V gene TRBV5-6, with TRBD1 matching over 8 bases. The CDR3 extends over 13 amino acids. V lost 3 bases and J lost 7; bases outside the gene matches: 5. Germline V gives CDR1 SGHDT, CDR2 YYEEEE. CDR3 residues: CASSSTDRGGYTF. The CDR3 coding sequence is TGTGCCAGCAGCTCTACTGACAGGGGTGGCTACACCTTC.

The sample holds a few counts of this clone. The V and J genes are TRBV7-9 and TRBJ2-7; D is perhaps TRBD1 (5 bases). V was trimmed by 4 bases and J by 7 bases, leaving 17 bases between them. This CDR3 is built from 14 residues. Germline CDR1 is SEHNR and CDR2 is FQNEAQ (reference sequence). This chain's CDR3 is CASSSWTSMEEQYF. CDR3 in DNA: TGTGCCAGCAGCTCATGGACAAGTATGGAGGAGCAGTACTTC.

In its sample, this clone was seen once. V and J are TRBV5-5 and TRBJ1-3; 8 nucleotides match TRBD1. Germline trimming cut 3 bases from V and 0 bases from J; bases unmatched to any gene: 2. The germline V gene has CDR1 SGHKS and CDR2 YYEKEE (reference sequence). This CDR3 spans 15 amino acids. The CDR3 sequence is CASSSDRGSGNTIYF. The CDR3 DNA follows: TGTGCCAGCAGCTCTGACAGGGGCTCTGGAAACACCATATATTTT.